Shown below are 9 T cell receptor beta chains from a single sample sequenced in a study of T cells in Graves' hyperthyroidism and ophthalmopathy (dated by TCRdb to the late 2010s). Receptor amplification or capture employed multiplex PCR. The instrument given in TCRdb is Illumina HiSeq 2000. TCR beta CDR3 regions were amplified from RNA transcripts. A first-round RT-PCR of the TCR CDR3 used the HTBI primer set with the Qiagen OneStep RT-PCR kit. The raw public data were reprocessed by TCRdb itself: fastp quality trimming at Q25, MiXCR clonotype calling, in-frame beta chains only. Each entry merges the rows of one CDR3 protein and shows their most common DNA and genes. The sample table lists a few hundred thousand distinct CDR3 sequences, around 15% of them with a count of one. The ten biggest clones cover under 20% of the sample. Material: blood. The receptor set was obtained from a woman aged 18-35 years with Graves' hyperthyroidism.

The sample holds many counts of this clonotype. The CDR3 here is CATYTSDWGKNEQFF. In nucleotides, the CDR3 is TGCGCCACCTACACTAGTGATTGGGGGAAAAATGAGCAGTTCTTC. V is TRBV10-2 and J is TRBJ2-1; D is possibly TRBD1 or TRBD2 (5 bases each). Germline lookup yields CDR1 WSHSY and CDR2 SAAADI. The CDR3 totals 15 residues. V dropped 10 bases and J dropped 7 bases, with 23 bases sitting between them.

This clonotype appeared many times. The DNA for the CDR3 is TGTGCCAGCAGCCAAGGCACAGGAGGAGGGGAGACCCAGTACTTC. Its translation: CASSQGTGGGETQYF. The chain carries TRBV3-1 and TRBJ2-5, with D possibly matching TRBD2 (6 bases). Deletions cut 1 base from V and 5 bases from J, with 14 bases between. Germline loops: CDR1 LGHDT, CDR2 YNNKEL (reference sequence). This CDR3 is built from 15 residues.

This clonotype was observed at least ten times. DNA of the CDR3: TGTGCCAGCAGTTACCAACAGGGGAGCACCGGGGAGCTGTTTTTT. Translation gives CASSYQQGSTGELFF. The chain employs TRBV6-5 and TRBJ2-2; 7 nucleotides match TRBD1. The CDR3 is made up of 15 amino acids. Germline loops: CDR1 MNHEY, CDR2 SVGAGI. Unmatched junction bases numbered 4, after V lost 2 bases and J lost 4 bases.

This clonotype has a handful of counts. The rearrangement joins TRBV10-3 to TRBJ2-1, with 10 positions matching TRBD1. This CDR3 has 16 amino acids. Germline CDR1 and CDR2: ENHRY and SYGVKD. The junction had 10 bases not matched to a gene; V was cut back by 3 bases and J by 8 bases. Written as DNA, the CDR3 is TGTGCCATCAGTGACTCCCTGGACAGGGGGAGCGATGAGCAGTTCTTC. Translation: CAISDSLDRGSDEQFF.

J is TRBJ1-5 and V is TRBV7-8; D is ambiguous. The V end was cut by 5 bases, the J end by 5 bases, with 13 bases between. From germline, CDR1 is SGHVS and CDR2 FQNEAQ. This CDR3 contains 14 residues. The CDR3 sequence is CASSVDGSYQPQHF. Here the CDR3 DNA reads TGTGCCAGCAGCGTGGACGGGAGTTATCAGCCCCAGCATTTT.

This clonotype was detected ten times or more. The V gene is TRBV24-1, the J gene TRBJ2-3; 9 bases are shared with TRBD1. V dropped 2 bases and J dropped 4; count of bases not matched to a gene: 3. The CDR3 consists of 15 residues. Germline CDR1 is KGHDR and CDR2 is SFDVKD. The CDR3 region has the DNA TGTGCCACCAGTGATTCGGGACAGGGTGCAGATACGCAGTATTTT. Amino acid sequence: CATSDSGQGADTQYF.

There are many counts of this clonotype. CDR3 DNA sequence: TGTGCCAGCAGTTCAAATTTAAACAACGAGCAGTACGTC. As protein: CASSSNLNNEQYV. The V call is TRBV12-3 or TRBV12-4, the J call TRBJ2-7, with D uncertain. The CDR3 sequence is 13 residues long. Trimming removed 4 bases at V and 5 bases at J, with 12 bases between.

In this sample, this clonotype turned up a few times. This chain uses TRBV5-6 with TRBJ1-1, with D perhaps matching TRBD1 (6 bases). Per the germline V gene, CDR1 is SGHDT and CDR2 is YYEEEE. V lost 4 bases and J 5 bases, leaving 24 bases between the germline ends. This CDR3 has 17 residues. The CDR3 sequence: CASSMVTTLGAGTEAFF. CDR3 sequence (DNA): TGTGCCAGCAGCATGGTGACCACGTTGGGGGCTGGAACTGAAGCTTTCTTT.

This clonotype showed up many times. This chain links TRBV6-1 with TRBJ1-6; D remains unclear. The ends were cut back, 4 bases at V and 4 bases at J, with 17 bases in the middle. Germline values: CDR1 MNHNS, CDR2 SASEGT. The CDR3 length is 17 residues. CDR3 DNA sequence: TGTGCCAGCAGTGGTCGCGATCCGAGCTTTTATAATTCACCCCTCCACTTT. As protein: CASSGRDPSFYNSPLHF.